One and the same sample provided the 10 T cell receptor beta chains below, sequenced in a study of shared clonotypes between healthy human individuals. TCRdb keeps only in-frame clones here, not all; method: immunoSEQ multiplex PCR. The sample carries about 2.3 million clones, around 90% recorded once. The sequenced material came from naive CD4+ T cells from PBMCs. Noted subset: CD45RA+ positively selected. The receptors were gathered from a man between 18 and 29 years old in good health. Some clones in this sample may be carry-over from other donors' samples.

In this sample, this clone turned up once. The chain has TRBV10-3 and TRBJ1-2; D is possibly TRBD1 (6 bases). Germline V gene sequence: CDR1 ENHRY, CDR2 SYGVKD. The CDR3 is 13 residues long. V lost 8 bases and J 8 bases, leaving 18 bases between the germline ends. In DNA, the CDR3 is TGTGCCATCGGCTCAGGGGCCCCTCCGGGCTACACCTTC. Protein product: CAIGSGAPPGYTF.

The gene calls are TRBV9 and TRBJ2-2, with D perhaps matching TRBD1 (5 bases). The germline V gene encodes CDR1 SGDLS and CDR2 YYNGEE. The ends were cut back, 0 bases at V and 3 bases at J, with 9 bases in the middle. The CDR3 consists of 15 residues. This chain's CDR3 is CASSVAMTDTGELFF. CDR3 coding DNA: TGTGCCAGCAGCGTAGCCATGACAGACACCGGGGAGCTGTTTTTT.

Worth noting for this clone: Other nucleotide sequences in the sample specify the same CDR3. The chain uses TRBV2 and TRBJ2-3; D not certain. Deletions cut 3 bases from V and 1 base from J, with 5 bases between. This CDR3 contains 13 residues. CDR1 and CDR2 from the germline V gene are SNHLY and FYNNEI. DNA for the CDR3: TGTGCCAGCAGTGACGGAGGCACAGATACGCAGTATTTT. Translation: CASSDGGTDTQYF.

The chain has TRBV6-6 and TRBJ2-2; D is unclear. Germline assignment: CDR1 MNHNY and CDR2 SVGAGI (reference sequence). The CDR3 is 14 amino acids. Trimming shortened V by 5 bases and J by 5 bases, and 12 bases separated the two germline ends. CDR3 in DNA: TGTGCCAGCAGTCCCATCTTAAGAACCGGGGAGCTGTTTTTT. As protein: CASSPILRTGELFF.

The chain joins TRBV6-5 to TRBJ2-7; unclear D gene. The germline gives CDR1 MNHEY, CDR2 SVGAGI. V lost 7 bases and J 4 bases, leaving 14 bases between the germline ends. CDR3 length: 13 amino acids. CDR3 sequence: CASTSPGLYEQYF. The CDR3 DNA is TGTGCCAGCACTTCACCGGGCCTGTACGAGCAGTACTTC.

The rearrangement links TRBV5-4 to TRBJ2-7, with TRBD1 as a possible D gene (6 bases). This CDR3 contains 14 residues. CDR1 is SGHNT and CDR2 is YYREEE in the germline V gene (reference sequence). V was trimmed by 2 bases and J by 3 bases, leaving 12 bases between them. In nucleotides, the CDR3 is TGTGCCAGCAGCTTAACACAGGGCCTCTACGAGCAGTACTTC. The encoded protein is CASSLTQGLYEQYF.

In the case of this clone: Distinct nucleotide sequences in the sample also encode this CDR3. V and J are TRBV7-3 and TRBJ2-1, with 11 bases matching TRBD2. The CDR3 is 15 residues long. The V and J ends lost 6 bases and 4 bases, in that order; junction bases with no gene match: 5. Germline CDR1 and CDR2: SGHTA and FQGTGA. The CDR3 loop reads CASSSTSGNYNEQFF. Written as DNA, the CDR3 is TGTGCCAGCAGTTCGACTAGCGGGAATTACAATGAGCAGTTCTTC.

V and J are TRBV28 and TRBJ2-3; D is unresolved. CDR3 length equals 15 residues. The V end lost 6 bases, the J end lost 2 bases, and 15 bases lay between the germline ends. Germline values: CDR1 MDHEN, CDR2 SYDVKM. The CDR3 nucleotides are TGTGCCAGCAGAGCCTTAGGTTCCCTCACAGATACGCAGTATTTT. Encoded protein: CASRALGSLTDTQYF.

This clone was seen once. The same CDR3 can be traced to other DNA sequences in this sample. This chain connects TRBV2 to TRBJ1-5; TRBD1 agrees at 7 bases. CDR3 length: 14 residues. CDR1 is SNHLY and CDR2 is FYNNEI in the germline V gene. V shed 9 bases, J shed 0 bases, and the junction held 5 bases outside the gene matches. The CDR3: CASHRGNSNQPQHF. The CDR3 DNA reads as TGTGCCAGTCACAGGGGAAATAGCAATCAGCCCCAGCATTTT.

The chain combines TRBV7-9 with TRBJ2-3, with 11 bases matching TRBD2. The V gene end was trimmed by 1 base and the J gene end by 5 bases; junction bases not matched to a gene: 14. The CDR3 is 19 amino acids. Germline CDR1 reads SEHNR; CDR2 reads FQNEAQ (reference sequence). The CDR3 DNA reads as TGTGCCAGCAGCTTAGGAAGACTAGCGGGATCCCTTTGGGGAGATACGCAGTATTTT. This encodes CASSLGRLAGSLWGDTQYF.